These T cell receptor beta chains were read from a single sample in a study of blood T cell repertoires in COVID-19. Sequenced by immunoSEQ multiplex PCR; TCRdb stores in-frame clones only, minus some. The sample holds approximately 220,000 clones, more than 85% seen once. What was sequenced was peripheral blood. These TCRs come from a man in his fifties or sixties with acute or convalescent COVID-19. CDR3s include the opening cysteine and the closing phenylalanine or tryptophan. A D gene is named only where the DNA matches it firmly. Some rows have no size entry. The others give once, few or many, or a class for an expanded clone.

NA	TRBV4-1	TRBJ2-3	NA	CASSQDNRPGGTDTQYF	TGCGCCAGCAGCCAAGATAACAGGCCAGGGGGCACAGATACGCAGTATTTT
NA	TRBV5-1	TRBJ1-2	NA	CASSPNLGKTNYGYTF	TGCGCCAGCAGCCCGAACCTTGGCAAAACTAACTATGGCTACACCTTC
NA	TRBV9	TRBJ2-1	TRBD2	CASSVGLAGGPGEQFF	TGTGCCAGCAGCGTAGGGCTAGCGGGGGGGCCAGGTGAGCAGTTCTTC
NA	TRBV5-1	TRBJ2-7	TRBD1	CASSSGQGAYEQYF	TGCGCCAGCAGCTCCGGACAGGGCGCCTACGAGCAGTACTTC
NA	TRBV5-5	TRBJ2-7	NA	CASSLVTYEQYF	TGTGCCAGCAGCTTGGTCACCTACGAGCAGTACTTC
once	TRBV7-2	TRBJ2-3	TRBD2	CASSLALSGGSTDTQYF	TGTGCCAGCAGCTTAGCGCTATCGGGGGGGAGCACAGATACGCAGTATTTT
NA	TRBV18	TRBJ2-5	NA	CASSEQGPLQETQYF	TGTGCCAGCTCAGAACAGGGTCCCCTCCAAGAGACCCAGTACTTC
NA	TRBV23-1	TRBJ2-1	NA	CASSQSGQGLTYNEQFF	TGCGCCAGCAGTCAATCGGGGCAGGGCCTGACCTACAATGAGCAGTTCTTC
NA	TRBV9	TRBJ2-5	TRBD1	CASSVAPVSQGAVGSEETQYF	TGTGCCAGCAGCGTAGCTCCCGTTAGTCAGGGGGCGGTTGGATCAGAAGAGACCCAGTACTTC
NA	TRBV4-2	TRBJ2-1	TRBD2	CASSPTSGGFYNEQFF	TGTGCCAGCAGCCCCACTAGCGGGGGGTTCTACAATGAGCAGTTCTTC
NA	TRBV12-3/TRBV12-4	TRBJ2-7	NA	CASSLMGLGQYF	TGTGCCAGCAGTTTAATGGGCCTTGGGCAGTACTTC
NA	TRBV5-1	TRBJ2-1	TRBD2	CASSWTSGGAVEQFF	TGCGCCAGCAGCTGGACTAGCGGGGGGGCCGTTGAGCAGTTCTTC
NA	TRBV5-6	TRBJ2-2	TRBD1	CASSLSGTVNTGELFF	TGTGCCAGCAGCTTGAGTGGGACAGTGAACACCGGGGAGCTGTTTTTT
many	TRBV7-9	TRBJ1-2	NA	CASSTRTTGGYTF	TGTGCCAGCAGCACGCGGACAACTGGTGGCTACACCTTC
NA	TRBV11-2	TRBJ1-4	NA	CASSLDSGFGEKLFF	TGTGCCAGCAGCTTAGATTCAGGGTTTGGTGAAAAACTGTTTTTT
NA	TRBV29-1	TRBJ2-1	TRBD2	CSVDVAGGSYNEQFF	TGCAGCGTTGATGTGGCGGGGGGCTCCTACAATGAGCAGTTCTTC
NA	TRBV6-5	TRBJ2-5	TRBD2	CFSGGVQETQYF	TGTTTCAGCGGGGGTGTCCAAGAGACCCAGTACTTC
few	TRBV6-5	TRBJ1-2	NA	CATLGDYGYTF	TGTGCCACCCTCGGGGACTATGGCTACACCTTC
NA	TRBV18	TRBJ1-6	NA	CASSPPSATDNSPLHF	TGTGCCAGCTCACCACCTTCCGCTACCGATAATTCACCCCTCCACTTT
NA	TRBV6-1	TRBJ2-5	NA	CASSDRGRYQETQYF	TGTGCCAGCAGTGATCGAGGTCGCTACCAAGAGACCCAGTACTTC
NA	TRBV5-1	TRBJ1-1	NA	CASSPSIGRERGTEAFF	TGCGCCAGCAGCCCTAGTATCGGGAGGGAGAGGGGAACTGAAGCTTTCTTT
once	TRBV11-2	TRBJ1-2	NA	CASSSRTVAANYGYTF	TGTGCCAGCAGCTCCCGGACAGTGGCGGCTAACTATGGCTACACCTTC
NA	TRBV27	TRBJ2-2	NA	CASSLMRGRTGELFF	TGTGCCAGCAGTTTAATGCGGGGTCGAACCGGGGAGCTGTTTTTT
few	TRBV7-2	TRBJ1-6	NA	CASSSRPGQGMIGSPLHF	TGTGCCAGCAGCTCTCGCCCGGGACAAGGAATGATAGGTTCACCCCTCCACTTT
few	TRBV7-9	TRBJ2-5	TRBD2	CASSFVAGVGETQYF	TGTGCCAGCAGCTTTGTGGCGGGGGTAGGAGAGACCCAGTACTTC
few	TRBV5-6	TRBJ2-7	TRBD1	CASSRQGSTYEQYF	TGTGCCAGCAGCAGACAGGGGTCCACCTACGAGCAGTACTTC
NA	TRBV7-3	TRBJ2-3	NA	CASSLTHTVADTQYF	TGTGCCAGCAGCTTAACGCACACAGTAGCAGATACGCAGTATTTT
NA	TRBV6-6	TRBJ1-6	NA	CACRSGNSPLHF	TGTGCCTGCCGATCAGGGAATTCACCCCTCCACTTT
NA	TRBV11-1	TRBJ2-3	TRBD2	CASSRLAGGTDTQYF	TGTGCCAGCAGCCGACTAGCGGGGGGGACAGATACGCAGTATTTT
NA	TRBV27	TRBJ1-2	TRBD1	CASSSTGRYGYTF	TGTGCCAGCAGTTCGACAGGGCGCTATGGCTACACCTTC
NA	TRBV5-1	TRBJ1-4	NA	CASRSSGTDNEKLFF	TGCGCCAGCAGGTCGAGCGGGACGGATAATGAAAAACTGTTTTTT
once	TRBV4-1	TRBJ1-6	NA	CASSQGRQSSYNSPLHF	TGCGCCAGCAGCCAAGGGAGACAGAGCTCCTATAATTCACCCCTCCACTTT
NA	TRBV5-4	TRBJ2-4	TRBD1	CASSTDRGKNIQYF	TGTGCCAGCAGCACGGACAGGGGGAAAAACATTCAGTACTTC
NA	TRBV28	TRBJ2-5	NA	CATKRRVVETQYF	TGTGCCACCAAAAGGAGGGTCGTGGAGACCCAGTACTTC
once	TRBV6-4	TRBJ1-3	NA	CASRSHGSEHTGTLNTIYF	TGTGCCAGCCGATCACACGGTTCGGAACACACAGGGACGTTAAACACCATATATTTT
few	TRBV6-1	TRBJ2-7	TRBD1	CASSETGTGPYEQYF	TGTGCCAGCAGTGAAACCGGGACAGGCCCCTACGAGCAGTACTTC
NA	TRBV5-1	TRBJ2-3	TRBD1	CASRNRQGRTDTQYF	TGCGCCAGCAGAAATAGACAGGGGCGAACAGATACGCAGTATTTT
NA	TRBV10-3	TRBJ2-1	TRBD2	CAISTGLAGEQFF	TGTGCCATCAGCACGGGACTAGCGGGGGAGCAGTTCTTC
NA	TRBV3-1/TRBV3-2	TRBJ2-7	TRBD1	CASSQLAGTGENEQYF	TGTGCCAGCAGCCAATTAGCCGGGACAGGGGAAAACGAGCAGTACTTC
NA	TRBV6-1	TRBJ2-5	NA	CASSAPVVGTLQETQYF	TGTGCCAGCAGTGCCCCAGTCGTGGGGACACTACAAGAGACCCAGTACTTC
once	TRBV6-5	TRBJ1-5	NA	CASSYSGDQPQHF	TGTGCCAGCAGTTACTCAGGGGATCAGCCCCAGCATTTT
once	TRBV10-3	TRBJ2-2	TRBD1	CAISEGTGFIGELFF	TGTGCCATCAGTGAAGGGACAGGCTTCATCGGGGAGCTGTTTTTT
NA	TRBV5-1	TRBJ2-5	TRBD2	CASSFNGGAKETQYF	TGCGCCAGCAGCTTTAACGGGGGGGCAAAAGAGACCCAGTACTTC
once	TRBV6-4	TRBJ1-2	NA	CASSDRGYGYTF	TGTGCCAGCAGTGACAGGGGTTATGGCTACACCTTC
NA	TRBV10-3	TRBJ1-4	NA	CATRGGSGEKLFF	TGTGCCACCAGGGGAGGTTCCGGAGAAAAACTGTTTTTT
NA	TRBV3-1/TRBV3-2	TRBJ2-1	TRBD2	CASRQGWSGGLPYNEQFF	TGTGCCAGCAGGCAAGGATGGAGCGGGGGGCTGCCCTACAATGAGCAGTTCTTC
NA	TRBV18	TRBJ1-5	TRBD1	CASSLTGTGINQPQHF	TGTGCCAGCTCACTAACCGGGACAGGGATCAATCAGCCCCAGCATTTT
NA	TRBV3-1/TRBV3-2	TRBJ1-1	NA	CASSPGQQNTEAFF	TGTGCCAGCAGCCCTGGACAGCAGAACACTGAAGCTTTCTTT
NA	TRBV5-1	TRBJ1-4	TRBD1	CASSLGGTTGVGEKLFF	TGCGCCAGCAGCTTGGGGGGAACTACAGGGGTCGGGGAAAAACTGTTTTTT
NA	TRBV19	TRBJ1-6	TRBD1	CASSIQNGQAGSPLHF	TGTGCCAGTAGTATTCAGAATGGACAGGCCGGTTCACCCCTCCACTTT